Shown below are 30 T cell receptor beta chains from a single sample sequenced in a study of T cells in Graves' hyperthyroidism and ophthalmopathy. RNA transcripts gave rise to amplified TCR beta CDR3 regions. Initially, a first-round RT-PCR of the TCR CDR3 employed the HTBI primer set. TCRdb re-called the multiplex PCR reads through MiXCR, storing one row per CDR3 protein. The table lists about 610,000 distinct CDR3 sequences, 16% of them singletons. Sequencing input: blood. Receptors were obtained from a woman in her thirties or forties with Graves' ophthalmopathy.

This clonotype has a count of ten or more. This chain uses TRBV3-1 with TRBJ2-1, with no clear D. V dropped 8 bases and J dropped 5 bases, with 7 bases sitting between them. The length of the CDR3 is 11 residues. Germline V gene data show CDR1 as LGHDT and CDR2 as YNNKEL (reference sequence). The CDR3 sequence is CASRQNNEQFF. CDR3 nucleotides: TGTGCCAGCCGACAAAACAATGAGCAGTTCTTC.

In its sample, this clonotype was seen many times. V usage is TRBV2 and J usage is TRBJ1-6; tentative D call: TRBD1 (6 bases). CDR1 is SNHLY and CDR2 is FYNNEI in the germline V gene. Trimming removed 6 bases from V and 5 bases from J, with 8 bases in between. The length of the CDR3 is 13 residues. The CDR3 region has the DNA TGTGCCAGCAGAAGGACAGATAATTCACCCCTCCACTTT. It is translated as CASRRTDNSPLHF.

CDR3 in amino acids: CASSPRLAWDTQYF. Written as DNA, the CDR3 is TGTGCCAGCAGCCCGCGACTAGCGTGGGATACGCAGTATTTT. The chain combines TRBV7-3 with TRBJ2-3; TRBD2 matches at 8 bases. CDR1 and CDR2 from the germline V gene are SGHTA and FQGTGA. Germline trimming cut 5 bases from V and 6 bases from J; bases unmatched to any gene: 7. The CDR3 contains 14 residues.

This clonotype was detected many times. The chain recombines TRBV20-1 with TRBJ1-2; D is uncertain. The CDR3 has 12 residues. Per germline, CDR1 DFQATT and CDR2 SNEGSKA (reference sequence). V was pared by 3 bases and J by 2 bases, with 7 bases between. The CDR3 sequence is CSARDGNYGYTF. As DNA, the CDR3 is TGCAGTGCTAGGGACGGGAACTATGGCTACACCTTC.

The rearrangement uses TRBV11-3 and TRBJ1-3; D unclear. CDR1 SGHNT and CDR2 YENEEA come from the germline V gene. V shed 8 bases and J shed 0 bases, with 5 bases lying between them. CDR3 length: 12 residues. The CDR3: CASASSGNTIYF. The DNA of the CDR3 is TGTGCCAGCGCGTCCTCTGGAAACACCATATATTTT. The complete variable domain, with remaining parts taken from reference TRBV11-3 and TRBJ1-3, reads EAGVVQSPRYKIIEKKQPVAFWCNPISGHNTLYWYLQNLGQGPELLIRYENEEAVDDSQLPKDRFSAERLKGVDSTLKIQPAELGDSAVYLCASASSGNTIYFGEGSWLTVV.

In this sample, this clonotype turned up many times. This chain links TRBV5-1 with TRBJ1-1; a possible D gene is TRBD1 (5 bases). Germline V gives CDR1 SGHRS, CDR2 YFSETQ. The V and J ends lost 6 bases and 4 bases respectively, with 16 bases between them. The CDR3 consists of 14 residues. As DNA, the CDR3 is TGCGCCAGCATGGGACGGCCTGGCGGCACTGAAGCTTTCTTT. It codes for CASMGRPGGTEAFF. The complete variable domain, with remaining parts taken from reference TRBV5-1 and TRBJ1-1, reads KAGVTQTPRYLIKTRGQQVTLSCSPISGHRSVSWYQQTPGQGLQFLFEYFSETQRNKGNFPGRFSGRQFSNSRSEMNVSTLELGDSALYLCASMGRPGGTEAFFGQGTRLTVV.

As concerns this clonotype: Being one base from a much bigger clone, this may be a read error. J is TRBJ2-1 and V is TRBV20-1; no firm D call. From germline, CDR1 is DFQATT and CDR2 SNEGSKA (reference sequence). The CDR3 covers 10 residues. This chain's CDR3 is CNARDHEQFF. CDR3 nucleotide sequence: TGCAATGCTAGAGATCATGAGCAGTTCTTC.

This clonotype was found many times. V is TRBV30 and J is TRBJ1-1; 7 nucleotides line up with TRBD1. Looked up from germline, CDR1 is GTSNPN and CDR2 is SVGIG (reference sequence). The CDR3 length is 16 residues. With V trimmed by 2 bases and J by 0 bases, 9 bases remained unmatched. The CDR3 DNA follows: TGTGCCTGGAGTCAGGGCCGGGACAGAATGAACACTGAAGCTTTCTTT. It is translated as CAWSQGRDRMNTEAFF.

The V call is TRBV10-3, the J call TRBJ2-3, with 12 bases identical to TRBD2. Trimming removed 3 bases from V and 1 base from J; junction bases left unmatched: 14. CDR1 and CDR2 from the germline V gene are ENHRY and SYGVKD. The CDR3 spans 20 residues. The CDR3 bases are TGTGCCATCAGTGAAATCTTGACTAGCGGGGGCCTCAGGGGCACAGATACGCAGTATTTT. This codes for CAISEILTSGGLRGTDTQYF.

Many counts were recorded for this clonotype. The CDR3 protein is CASSLRGVSGNEQFF. DNA for the CDR3: TGTGCCAGCAGCCTTCGCGGGGTATCTGGAAATGAGCAGTTCTTC. The J gene is TRBJ2-1, the V gene TRBV12-3 or TRBV12-4, with a possible D match to TRBD2 (6 bases). This CDR3 contains 15 residues. V lost 6 bases and J 7 bases, leaving 19 bases between the germline ends.

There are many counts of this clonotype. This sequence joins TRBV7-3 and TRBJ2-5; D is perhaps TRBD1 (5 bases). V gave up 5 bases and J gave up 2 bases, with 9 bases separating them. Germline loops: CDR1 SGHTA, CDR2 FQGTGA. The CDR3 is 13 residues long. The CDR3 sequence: CASSRQRQETQYF. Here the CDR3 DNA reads TGTGCCAGCAGCCGACAGAGACAAGAGACCCAGTACTTC.

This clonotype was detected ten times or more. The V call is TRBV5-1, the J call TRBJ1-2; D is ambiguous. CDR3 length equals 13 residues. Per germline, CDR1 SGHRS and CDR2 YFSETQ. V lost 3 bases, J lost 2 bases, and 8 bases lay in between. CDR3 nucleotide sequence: TGCGCCAGCAGCTCCTCAGCCAACTATGGCTACACCTTC. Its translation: CASSSSANYGYTF.

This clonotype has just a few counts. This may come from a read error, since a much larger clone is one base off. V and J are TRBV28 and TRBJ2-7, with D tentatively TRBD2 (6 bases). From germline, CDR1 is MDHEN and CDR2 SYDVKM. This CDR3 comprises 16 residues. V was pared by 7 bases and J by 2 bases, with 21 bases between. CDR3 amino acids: CASNPRLGGTAYEQYF. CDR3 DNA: TGTGCCAGCAATCCGCGCCTTGGGGGGACGGCCTACGAGCAGTACTTC.

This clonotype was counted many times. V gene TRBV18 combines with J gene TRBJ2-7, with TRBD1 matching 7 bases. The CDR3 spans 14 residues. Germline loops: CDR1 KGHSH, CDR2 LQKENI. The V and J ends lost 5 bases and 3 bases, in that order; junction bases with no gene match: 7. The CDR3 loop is CASSTPGQSYEQYF. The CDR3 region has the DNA TGTGCCAGCTCAACTCCGGGACAGAGCTACGAGCAGTACTTC.

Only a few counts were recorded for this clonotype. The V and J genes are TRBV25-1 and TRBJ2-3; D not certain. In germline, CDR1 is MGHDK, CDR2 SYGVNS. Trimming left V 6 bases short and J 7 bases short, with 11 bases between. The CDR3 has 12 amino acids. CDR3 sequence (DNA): TGTGCCAGCAGCTACGTAGATTATACGCAGTATTTT. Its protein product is CASSYVDYTQYF.

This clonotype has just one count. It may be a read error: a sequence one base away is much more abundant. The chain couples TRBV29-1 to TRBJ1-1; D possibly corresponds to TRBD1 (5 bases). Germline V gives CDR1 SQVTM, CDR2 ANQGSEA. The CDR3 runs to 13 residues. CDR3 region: CSVRGGENAEAFF. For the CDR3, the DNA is TGCAGCGTTCGGGGCGGAGAGAACGCTGAAGCTTTCTTT.

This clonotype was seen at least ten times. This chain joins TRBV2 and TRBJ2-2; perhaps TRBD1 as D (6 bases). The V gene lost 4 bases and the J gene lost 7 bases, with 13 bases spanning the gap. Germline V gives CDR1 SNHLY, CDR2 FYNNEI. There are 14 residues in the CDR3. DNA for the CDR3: TGTGCCAGCAGTGTCACAGGGTTGGACGGGGAGCTGTTTTTT. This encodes CASSVTGLDGELFF.

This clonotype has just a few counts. The CDR3 is CASSQLTSGRGSTGELFF. CDR3 DNA sequence: TGCGCCAGCAGCCAACTGACTAGCGGGAGGGGTTCAACCGGGGAGCTGTTTTTT. V is TRBV4-1 and J is TRBJ2-2; TRBD2 aligns across 14 bases. With V trimmed by 2 bases and J by 5 bases, 7 bases remained unmatched. The CDR3 extends over 18 amino acids. CDR1 MGHRA and CDR2 YSYEKL come from the germline V gene.

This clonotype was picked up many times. The CDR3 DNA reads as TGTGCCAGTTCTCAGCTAGAAGTCAGCGGGCAGTACTTC. Protein: CASSQLEVSGQYF. The chain recombines TRBV12-3 or TRBV12-4 with TRBJ2-7; D might be TRBD2 (5 bases). The CDR3 runs to 13 residues. The ends were cut back, 9 bases at V and 9 bases at J, with 21 bases in the middle.

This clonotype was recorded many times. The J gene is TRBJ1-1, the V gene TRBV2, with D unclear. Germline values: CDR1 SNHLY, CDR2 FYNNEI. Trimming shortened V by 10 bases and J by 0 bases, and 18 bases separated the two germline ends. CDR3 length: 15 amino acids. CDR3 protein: CATQLTTTVNTEAFF. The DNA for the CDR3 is TGTGCCACCCAACTGACAACTACGGTGAACACTGAAGCTTTCTTT.

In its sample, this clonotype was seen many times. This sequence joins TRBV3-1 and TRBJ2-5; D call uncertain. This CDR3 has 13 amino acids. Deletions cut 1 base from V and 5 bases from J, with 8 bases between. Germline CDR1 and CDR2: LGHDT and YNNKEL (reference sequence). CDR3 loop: CASSQGRTETQYF. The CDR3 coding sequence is TGTGCCAGCAGCCAAGGACGAACGGAGACCCAGTACTTC.

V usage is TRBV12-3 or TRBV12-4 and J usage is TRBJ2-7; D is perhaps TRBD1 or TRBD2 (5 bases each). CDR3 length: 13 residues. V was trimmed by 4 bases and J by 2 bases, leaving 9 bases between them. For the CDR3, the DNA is TGTGCCAGCAGTTCCCCGGGACCCTACGAGCAGTACTTC. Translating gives CASSSPGPYEQYF.

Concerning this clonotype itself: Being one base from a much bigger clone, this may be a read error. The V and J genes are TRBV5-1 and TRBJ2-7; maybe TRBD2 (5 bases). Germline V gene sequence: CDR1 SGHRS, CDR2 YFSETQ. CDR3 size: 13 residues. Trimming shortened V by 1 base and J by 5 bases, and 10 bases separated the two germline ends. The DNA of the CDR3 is TGCGCCAGCAGCTTGTCTGGGCGGGACGAGCAGTACTTC. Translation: CASSLSGRDEQYF.

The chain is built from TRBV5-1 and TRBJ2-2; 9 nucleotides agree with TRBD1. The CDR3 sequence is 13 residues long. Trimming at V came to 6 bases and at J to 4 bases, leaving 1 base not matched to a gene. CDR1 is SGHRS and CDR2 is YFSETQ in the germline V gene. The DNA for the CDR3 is TGCGCCAGCAAGACAGGGGGCACCGGGGAGCTGTTTTTT. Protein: CASKTGGTGELFF.

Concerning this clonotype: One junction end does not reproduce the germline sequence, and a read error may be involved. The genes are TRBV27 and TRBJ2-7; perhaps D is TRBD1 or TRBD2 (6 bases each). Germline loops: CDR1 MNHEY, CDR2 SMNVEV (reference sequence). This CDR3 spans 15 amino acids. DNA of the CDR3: TGCGCCAGCAGCCAGCCTAGGGGGGCTGGGGGCGAGCAGTACTTC. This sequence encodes CASSQPRGAGGEQYF.

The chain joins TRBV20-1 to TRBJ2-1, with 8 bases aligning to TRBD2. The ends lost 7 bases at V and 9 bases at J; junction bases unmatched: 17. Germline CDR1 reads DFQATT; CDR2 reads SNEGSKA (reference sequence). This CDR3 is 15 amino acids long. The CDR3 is CSVPIGSGITGEQFF. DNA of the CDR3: TGCAGTGTACCCATAGGTAGCGGGATAACCGGTGAGCAGTTCTTC.

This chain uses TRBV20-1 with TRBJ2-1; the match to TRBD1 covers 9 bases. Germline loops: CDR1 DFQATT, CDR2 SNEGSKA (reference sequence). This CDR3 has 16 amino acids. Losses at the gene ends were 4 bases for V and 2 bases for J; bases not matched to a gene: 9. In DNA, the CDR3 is TGCAGTGCTATTGGGGCCCGGGACAGGGCCTACAATGAGCAGTTCTTC. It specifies CSAIGARDRAYNEQFF.

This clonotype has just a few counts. CDR3 DNA sequence: TGTGCCAGCAGTCGCCGGGACAGGGGGCCAACAGATACGCAGTATTTT. The encoded protein is CASSRRDRGPTDTQYF. The V call is TRBV6-1, the J call TRBJ2-3; 12 positions match TRBD1. Germline V gene data show CDR1 as MNHNS and CDR2 as SASEGT. This CDR3 has 16 residues. V gave up 5 bases and J gave up 3 bases; unmatched junction bases: 6.

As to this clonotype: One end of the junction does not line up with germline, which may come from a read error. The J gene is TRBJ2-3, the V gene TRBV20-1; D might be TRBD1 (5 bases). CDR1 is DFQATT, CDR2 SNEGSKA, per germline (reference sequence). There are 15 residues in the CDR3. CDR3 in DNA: TGCGGTGCCCAAGACAGACACCTCGGCACAGATACGCAGTATTTT. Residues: CGAQDRHLGTDTQYF.

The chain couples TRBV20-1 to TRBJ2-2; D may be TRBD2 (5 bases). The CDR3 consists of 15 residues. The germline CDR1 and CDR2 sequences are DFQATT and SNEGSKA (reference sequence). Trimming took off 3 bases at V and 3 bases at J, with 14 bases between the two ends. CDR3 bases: TGCAGTGCTAGGAGATTGGACTTCTACACCGGGGAGCTGTTTTTT. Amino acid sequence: CSARRLDFYTGELFF.